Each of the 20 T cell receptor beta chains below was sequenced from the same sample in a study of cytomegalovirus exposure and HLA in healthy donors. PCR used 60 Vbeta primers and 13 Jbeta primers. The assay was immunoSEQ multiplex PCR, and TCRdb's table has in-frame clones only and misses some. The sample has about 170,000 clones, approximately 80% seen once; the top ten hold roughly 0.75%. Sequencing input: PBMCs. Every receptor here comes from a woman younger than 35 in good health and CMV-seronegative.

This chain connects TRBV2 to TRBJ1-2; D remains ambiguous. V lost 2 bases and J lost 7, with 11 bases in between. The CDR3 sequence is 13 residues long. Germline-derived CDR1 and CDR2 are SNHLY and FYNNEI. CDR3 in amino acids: CASSEQRRSGYTF. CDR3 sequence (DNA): TGTGCCAGCAGTGAACAAAGGAGAAGTGGCTACACCTTC.

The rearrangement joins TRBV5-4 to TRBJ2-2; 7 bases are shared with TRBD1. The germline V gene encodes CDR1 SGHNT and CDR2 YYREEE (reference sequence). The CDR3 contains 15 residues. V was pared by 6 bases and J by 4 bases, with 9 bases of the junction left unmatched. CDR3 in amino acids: CASTPTGIGTGELFF. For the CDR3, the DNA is TGTGCCAGCACCCCGACAGGGATCGGCACCGGGGAGCTGTTTTTT.

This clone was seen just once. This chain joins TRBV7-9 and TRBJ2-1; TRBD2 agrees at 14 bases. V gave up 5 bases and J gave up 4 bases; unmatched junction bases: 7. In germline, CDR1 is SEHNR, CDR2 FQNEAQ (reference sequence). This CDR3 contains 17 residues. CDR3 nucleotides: TGTGCCAGCAGCGCCGGGACTAGCGGGAGTGTTTACAATGAGCAGTTCTTC. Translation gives CASSAGTSGSVYNEQFF.

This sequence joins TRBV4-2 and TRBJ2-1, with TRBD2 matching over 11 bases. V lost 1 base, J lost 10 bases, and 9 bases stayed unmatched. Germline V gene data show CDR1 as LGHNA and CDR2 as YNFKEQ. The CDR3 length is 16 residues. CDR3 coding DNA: TGTGCCAGCAGCCAAGGTGTACTAGCGGGAGCAAGCGAGCAGTTCTTC. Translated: CASSQGVLAGASEQFF.

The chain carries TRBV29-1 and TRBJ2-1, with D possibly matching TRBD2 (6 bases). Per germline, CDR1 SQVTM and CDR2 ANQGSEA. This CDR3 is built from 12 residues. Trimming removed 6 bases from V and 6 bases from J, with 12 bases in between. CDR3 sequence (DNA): TGCAGCGTCGGAGGGTCGGGCAATGAGCAGTTCTTC. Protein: CSVGGSGNEQFF.

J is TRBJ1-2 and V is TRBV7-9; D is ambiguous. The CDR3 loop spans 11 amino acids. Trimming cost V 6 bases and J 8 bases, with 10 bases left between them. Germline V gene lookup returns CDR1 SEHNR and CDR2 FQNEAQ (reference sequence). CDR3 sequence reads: CASRRDGGYTF. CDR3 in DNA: TGTGCCAGCAGGAGAGACGGGGGCTACACCTTC.

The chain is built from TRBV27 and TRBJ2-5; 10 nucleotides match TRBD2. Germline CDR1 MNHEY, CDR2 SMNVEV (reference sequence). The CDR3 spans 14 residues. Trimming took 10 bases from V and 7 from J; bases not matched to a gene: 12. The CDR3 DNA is TGTGCCATCCGGCCGGTAGCGGGAGGAGGGACCCAGTACTTC. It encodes CAIRPVAGGGTQYF.

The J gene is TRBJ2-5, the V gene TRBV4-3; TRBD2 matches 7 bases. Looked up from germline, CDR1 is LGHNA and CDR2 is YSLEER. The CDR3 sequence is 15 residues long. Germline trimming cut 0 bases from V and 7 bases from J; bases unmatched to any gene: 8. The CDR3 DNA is TGCGCCAGCAGCCAAGATAGTCTAGCGGACGGGACCCAGTACTTC. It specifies CASSQDSLADGTQYF.

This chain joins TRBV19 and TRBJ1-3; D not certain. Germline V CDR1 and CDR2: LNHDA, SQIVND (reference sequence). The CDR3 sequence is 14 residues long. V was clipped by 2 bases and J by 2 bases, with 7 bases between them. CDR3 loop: CASSIRGAGNTIYF. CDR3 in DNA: TGTGCCAGTAGTATACGGGGAGCTGGAAACACCATATATTTT.

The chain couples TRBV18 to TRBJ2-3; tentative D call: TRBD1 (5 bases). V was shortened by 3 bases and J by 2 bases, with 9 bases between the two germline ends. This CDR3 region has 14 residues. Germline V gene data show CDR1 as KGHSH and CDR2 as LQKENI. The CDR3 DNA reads TGTGCCAGCTCACCCGACAGCCTCACAGATACGCAGTATTTT. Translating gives CASSPDSLTDTQYF.

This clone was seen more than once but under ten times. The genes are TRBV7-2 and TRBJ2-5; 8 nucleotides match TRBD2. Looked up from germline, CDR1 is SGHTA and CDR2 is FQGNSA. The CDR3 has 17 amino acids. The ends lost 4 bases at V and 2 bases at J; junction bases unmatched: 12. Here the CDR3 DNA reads TGTGCCAGCAGCTCCTTACTAGCGGTTTTAGATCAAGAGACCCAGTACTTC. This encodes CASSSLLAVLDQETQYF.

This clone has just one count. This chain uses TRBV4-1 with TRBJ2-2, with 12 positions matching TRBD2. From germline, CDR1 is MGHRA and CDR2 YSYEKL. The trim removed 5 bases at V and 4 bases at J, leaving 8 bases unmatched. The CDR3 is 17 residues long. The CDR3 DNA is TGCGCCAGCAGCTCTCGACTAGCGGGAGACAGCACCGGGGAGCTGTTTTTT. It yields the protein CASSSRLAGDSTGELFF.

CDR3 in DNA: TGTGCCAGCTTAAAACGGGGAGGGGAGAATTCACCCCTCCACTTT. It is translated as CASLKRGGENSPLHF. The chain combines TRBV6-5 with TRBJ1-6, with D possibly TRBD1 on 5 matching bases. The CDR3 extends over 15 amino acids. Trimming removed 8 bases at V and 7 bases at J, with 18 bases between. Germline loops: CDR1 MNHEY, CDR2 SVGAGI.

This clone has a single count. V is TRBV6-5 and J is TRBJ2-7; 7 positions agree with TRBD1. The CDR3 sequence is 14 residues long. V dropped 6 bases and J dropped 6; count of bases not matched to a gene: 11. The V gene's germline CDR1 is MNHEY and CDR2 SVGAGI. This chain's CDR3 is CASSHRTGWGEQYF. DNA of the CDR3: TGTGCCAGCAGCCACCGGACAGGATGGGGCGAGCAGTACTTC.

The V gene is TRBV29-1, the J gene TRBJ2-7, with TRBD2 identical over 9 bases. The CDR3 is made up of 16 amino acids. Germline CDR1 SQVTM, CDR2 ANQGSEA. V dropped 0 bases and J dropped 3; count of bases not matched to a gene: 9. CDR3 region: CSVEDLNSGSLYEQYF. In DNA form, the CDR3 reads TGCAGCGTTGAAGATCTTAATAGCGGGAGCCTCTACGAGCAGTACTTC.

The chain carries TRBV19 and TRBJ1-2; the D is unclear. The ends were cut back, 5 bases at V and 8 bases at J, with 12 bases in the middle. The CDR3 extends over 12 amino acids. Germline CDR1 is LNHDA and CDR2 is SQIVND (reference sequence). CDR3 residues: CASSPESRGYTF. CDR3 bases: TGTGCCAGTAGTCCGGAGTCCCGCGGCTACACCTTC.

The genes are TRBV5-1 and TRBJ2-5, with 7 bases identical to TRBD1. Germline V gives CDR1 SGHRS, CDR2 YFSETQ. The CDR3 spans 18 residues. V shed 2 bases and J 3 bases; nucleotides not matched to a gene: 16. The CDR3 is CASSFHPTNSGGKETQYF. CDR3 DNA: TGCGCCAGCAGCTTTCACCCGACTAATTCAGGGGGTAAAGAGACCCAGTACTTC. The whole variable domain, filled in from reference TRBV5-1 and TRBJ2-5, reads KAGVTQTPRYLIKTRGQQVTLSCSPISGHRSVSWYQQTPGQGLQFLFEYFSETQRNKGNFPGRFSGRQFSNSRSEMNVSTLELGDSALYLCASSFHPTNSGGKETQYFGPGTRLLVL.

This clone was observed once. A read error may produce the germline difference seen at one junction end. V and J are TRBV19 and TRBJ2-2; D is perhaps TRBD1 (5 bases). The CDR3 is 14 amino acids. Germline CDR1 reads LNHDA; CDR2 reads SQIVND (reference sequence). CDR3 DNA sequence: TGTGCCAGTAGTATTCGGGCGGACACCGAGGAGCTGTTTTTT. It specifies CASSIRADTEELFF.

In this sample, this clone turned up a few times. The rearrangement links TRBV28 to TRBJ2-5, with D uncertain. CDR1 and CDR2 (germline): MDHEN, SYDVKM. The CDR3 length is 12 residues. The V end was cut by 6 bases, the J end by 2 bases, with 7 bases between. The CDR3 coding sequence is TGTGCCAGCAGGGCAGTACAAGAGACCCAGTACTTC. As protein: CASRAVQETQYF.

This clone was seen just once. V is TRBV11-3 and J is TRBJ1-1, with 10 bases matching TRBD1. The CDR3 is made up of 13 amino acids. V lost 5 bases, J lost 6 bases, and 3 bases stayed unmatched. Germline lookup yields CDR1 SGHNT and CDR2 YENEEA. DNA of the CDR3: TGTGCCAGCAGCCCCGGACAGGGGGCTGAAGCTTTCTTT. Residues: CASSPGQGAEAFF.